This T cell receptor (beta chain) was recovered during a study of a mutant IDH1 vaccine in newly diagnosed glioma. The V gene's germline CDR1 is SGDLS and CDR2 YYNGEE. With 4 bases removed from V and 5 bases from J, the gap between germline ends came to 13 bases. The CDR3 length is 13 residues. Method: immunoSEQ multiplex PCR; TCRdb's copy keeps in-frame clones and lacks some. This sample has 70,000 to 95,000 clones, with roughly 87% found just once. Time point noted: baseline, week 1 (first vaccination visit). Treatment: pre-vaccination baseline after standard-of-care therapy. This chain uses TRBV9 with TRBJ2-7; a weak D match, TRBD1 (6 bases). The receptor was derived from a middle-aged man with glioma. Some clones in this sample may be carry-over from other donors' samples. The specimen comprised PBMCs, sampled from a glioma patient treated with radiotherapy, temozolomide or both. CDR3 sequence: CASSPGTSNEQYF. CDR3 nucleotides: TGTGCCAGCAGCCCCGGGACATCCAACGAGCAGTACTTC.